This TCR beta chain was recorded in a study of metastatic and nonmetastatic thyroid tumors. Every patient underwent thyroid surgery untreated. Study results and limitations: Compared with benign nodules, malignant thyroid tumors were reported to have significantly higher TCR beta diversity in both blood and tumor.

CDR3 size: 13 residues. Trimming at V came to 6 bases and at J to 4 bases, leaving 3 bases not matched to a gene. Germline CDR1 is LNHDA and CDR2 is SQIVND (reference sequence). This clone was detected many times. Its antigen is still unknown. Original analysis: Building a distant-metastasis classifier for papillary thyroid cancer drew on CDR3 differences across clinicopathological groups. With MiXCR, TCRdb reprocessed the PCR reads. For this entry, the V and J calls and clone size follow TCRdb and not the study's own pipeline. Of some 27,000 clones detected, 20% to 25% appear once; the ten largest clones hold about 25%.

Sequenced material: blood. The sequence was obtained from a male donor with papillary thyroid cancer or a benign thyroid nodule (not recorded which). Some clones in this sample may be carry-over from other donors' samples. The chain is built from TRBV19 and TRBJ2-4; 7 bases are a match to TRBD1. The CDR3 sequence is CASSRQGKNIQYF. CDR3 nucleotides: TGTGCCAGTAGCCGACAGGGTAAAAACATTCAGTACTTC. The full variable domain, completed using reference TRBV19 and TRBJ2-4, is DGGITQSPKYLFRKEGQNVTLSCEQNLNHDAMYWYRQDPGQGLRLIYYSQIVNDFQKGDIAEGYSVSREKKESFPLTVTSAQKNPTAFYLCASSRQGKNIQYFGAGTRLSVL.